A selection of T cell receptor beta chains follows, all from one sample in a study of T-cell memory formation after mild COVID-19. TCRdb analysed the 5' RACE reads with MiXCR anew, one entry per CDR3 protein. The table includes 250,000 to 300,000 distinct CDR3 sequences, about a sixth detected once. Sequences were obtained from PBMCs or a T cell subset sorted from them (not recorded which). The receptors were gathered from a man between 18 and 35 years old who had mild COVID-19 (a few samples of this study predate the infection). Cell type and time point are not known. CDR3s include the opening cysteine and the closing phenylalanine or tryptophan. Fields, in order: V gene, J gene, D gene, CDR3 protein. The D gene is left open where the match is weak.

V gene: TRBV27
J gene: TRBJ2-2
D gene: TRBD1
CDR3 protein: CASNSIRDRDTGELFF

V gene: TRBV7-2
J gene: TRBJ1-3
D gene: .
CDR3 protein: CASSLVAGGRNTIYF

V gene: TRBV7-6
J gene: TRBJ1-5
D gene: .
CDR3 protein: CASSLGNSGEPQHF

V gene: TRBV5-5
J gene: TRBJ1-2
D gene: .
CDR3 protein: CASSSPLHGANYGYTF

V gene: TRBV3-1
J gene: TRBJ2-6
D gene: .
CDR3 protein: CASSQERSGGGANVLTF

V gene: TRBV4-1
J gene: TRBJ1-5
D gene: .
CDR3 protein: CASSQFWQNNQPQHF

V gene: TRBV10-3
J gene: TRBJ2-5
D gene: .
CDR3 protein: CAISEPTSMQTQYF

V gene: TRBV7-3
J gene: TRBJ1-6
D gene: .
CDR3 protein: CASSLKSGGRSPLHF

V gene: TRBV6-5
J gene: TRBJ2-7
D gene: TRBD1
CDR3 protein: CASSYLGQGAYEQYF

V gene: TRBV7-9
J gene: TRBJ1-2
D gene: .
CDR3 protein: CASSLAGRFYGYTF

V gene: TRBV6-4
J gene: TRBJ2-1
D gene: TRBD2
CDR3 protein: CASSEASGGANEQFF

V gene: TRBV9
J gene: TRBJ1-4
D gene: TRBD1
CDR3 protein: CASSVGGQAPRDSDEKLFF

V gene: TRBV7-2
J gene: TRBJ2-5
D gene: .
CDR3 protein: CASSARLASETQYF

V gene: TRBV6-6
J gene: TRBJ1-5
D gene: TRBD1
CDR3 protein: CASTGQGAVSNQPQHF

V gene: TRBV5-1
J gene: TRBJ2-5
D gene: TRBD1
CDR3 protein: CASSWGQGAETQYF

V gene: TRBV7-2
J gene: TRBJ2-1
D gene: .
CDR3 protein: CASSPNPASVQNFF

V gene: TRBV5-8
J gene: TRBJ1-1
D gene: .
CDR3 protein: CASSRGDGYDTEAFF

V gene: TRBV6-2/TRBV6-3
J gene: TRBJ2-3
D gene: .
CDR3 protein: CASSPIRVLRTDTQYF

V gene: TRBV7-3
J gene: TRBJ2-6
D gene: .
CDR3 protein: CASTPYTGAISGANVLTF

V gene: TRBV10-2
J gene: TRBJ2-3
D gene: TRBD1
CDR3 protein: CASNRGPDTQYF

V gene: TRBV28
J gene: TRBJ1-1
D gene: .
CDR3 protein: CATELFGNTEAFF

V gene: TRBV6-2/TRBV6-3
J gene: TRBJ2-2
D gene: .
CDR3 protein: CASSYGTTNTGELFF

V gene: TRBV7-8
J gene: TRBJ2-1
D gene: .
CDR3 protein: CASSLIVYNEQFF

V gene: TRBV11-3
J gene: TRBJ2-5
D gene: .
CDR3 protein: CASSLGPRTAQETQYF

V gene: TRBV7-9
J gene: TRBJ1-1
D gene: .
CDR3 protein: CASSLPYRADYEAFF

V gene: TRBV12-3/TRBV12-4
J gene: TRBJ2-7
D gene: TRBD1
CDR3 protein: CASSSRQGPKPYEQYF

V gene: TRBV11-2
J gene: TRBJ2-3
D gene: .
CDR3 protein: CASSSPGEVTDTQYF

V gene: TRBV7-2
J gene: TRBJ2-5
D gene: .
CDR3 protein: CASSSPRLGYF

V gene: TRBV29-1
J gene: TRBJ2-3
D gene: .
CDR3 protein: CSVEAADTQYF

V gene: TRBV6-2/TRBV6-3
J gene: TRBJ2-4
D gene: .
CDR3 protein: CASSPGLLNIQYF

V gene: TRBV5-1
J gene: TRBJ2-7
D gene: .
CDR3 protein: CASSSDAGASNEQYF

V gene: TRBV9
J gene: TRBJ1-6
D gene: .
CDR3 protein: CASSPSFESPLHF

V gene: TRBV20-1
J gene: TRBJ1-3
D gene: TRBD1
CDR3 protein: CSALGQLTGNTIYF

V gene: TRBV4-2
J gene: TRBJ2-1
D gene: .
CDR3 protein: CASSQIGAGGSYNEQFF

V gene: TRBV7-2
J gene: TRBJ1-2
D gene: .
CDR3 protein: CASSADPSAYTF

V gene: TRBV16
J gene: TRBJ2-1
D gene: .
CDR3 protein: CASSQDGQYNEQFF

V gene: TRBV12-3/TRBV12-4
J gene: TRBJ1-2
D gene: .
CDR3 protein: CASSLEGWGYGYTF

V gene: TRBV2
J gene: TRBJ1-3
D gene: .
CDR3 protein: CASSEWGATGNTIYF

V gene: TRBV5-6
J gene: TRBJ2-5
D gene: TRBD1
CDR3 protein: CASSYTGTGGETQYF

V gene: TRBV4-3
J gene: TRBJ2-1
D gene: TRBD2
CDR3 protein: CASSQDAPGGGVYEQFF

V gene: TRBV5-1
J gene: TRBJ1-2
D gene: TRBD1
CDR3 protein: CASSLDTQGADGYTF

V gene: TRBV2
J gene: TRBJ2-2
D gene: TRBD1
CDR3 protein: CASRPETGINGELFF

V gene: TRBV4-1
J gene: TRBJ1-5
D gene: TRBD1
CDR3 protein: CASSTQGVAQPQHF

V gene: TRBV7-2
J gene: TRBJ2-1
D gene: .
CDR3 protein: CASSFPASRIEQFF

V gene: TRBV7-9
J gene: TRBJ1-4
D gene: .
CDR3 protein: CASSSPKQGGDEKLFF

V gene: TRBV12-3/TRBV12-4
J gene: TRBJ2-5
D gene: .
CDR3 protein: CASSFLLDSWVLETQYF

V gene: TRBV7-9
J gene: TRBJ1-4
D gene: .
CDR3 protein: CASSLFRLRGRIDEKLFF

V gene: TRBV11-2
J gene: TRBJ2-5
D gene: .
CDR3 protein: CASSPESETQYF

V gene: TRBV7-6
J gene: TRBJ2-1
D gene: .
CDR3 protein: CAREVSYNEQFF

V gene: TRBV10-3
J gene: TRBJ1-4
D gene: .
CDR3 protein: CAISGMDGGREKLFF

V gene: TRBV7-8
J gene: TRBJ2-7
D gene: .
CDR3 protein: CASSFGRVSYEQYF

V gene: TRBV20-1
J gene: TRBJ2-1
D gene: .
CDR3 protein: CSADPSGVDYNLQFF

V gene: TRBV7-6
J gene: TRBJ2-7
D gene: TRBD2
CDR3 protein: CASSLGLADSYEQYF